A single sample gave rise to the 23 T cell receptor beta chains below, sequenced in a study of T cell responses to AZD1222 COVID-19 vaccine. Assay used: immunoSEQ multiplex PCR; TCRdb lists only in-frame clones, some missing. The table records 95,000 to 100,000 clones, approximately 92% of them present only once. Specimen: peripheral blood, collected on day 0 of AZD1222 vaccination. Every receptor here comes from an adult in good health.

Written as DNA, the CDR3 is TGCGCCAGCAGCCAAGGTATCATGTCGCGCGCCATGAACACTGAAGCTTTCTTT. Translating it yields CASSQGIMSRAMNTEAFF. J is TRBJ1-1 and V is TRBV4-1; no clear D gene. V was cut by 1 base and J by 0 bases, with 18 bases left in between. Germline values: CDR1 MGHRA, CDR2 YSYEKL. The CDR3 consists of 18 residues.

The chain couples TRBV2 to TRBJ1-2; 7 bases are a match to TRBD1. This CDR3 spans 15 amino acids. With V trimmed by 7 bases and J by 3 bases, 11 bases remained unmatched. Looked up from germline, CDR1 is SNHLY and CDR2 is FYNNEI. The CDR3 region has the DNA TGTGCCAGCACCACTTCAGGGGGAAAACACTATGGCTACACCTTC. This gives the protein CASTTSGGKHYGYTF. Full variable domain (remainder filled in from reference TRBV2 and TRBJ1-2): EPEVTQTPSHQVTQMGQEVILRCVPISNHLYFYWYRQILGQKVEFLVSFYNNEISEKSEIFDDQFSVERPDGSNFTLKIRSTKLEDSAMYFCASTTSGGKHYGYTFGSGTRLTVV.

The chain has TRBV19 and TRBJ1-6, with D maybe TRBD1 (5 bases). The ends were cut back, 4 bases at V and 0 bases at J, with 13 bases in the middle. CDR1 and CDR2 from the germline V gene are LNHDA and SQIVND (reference sequence). This CDR3 comprises 17 residues. The CDR3 sequence is CASSKDSPSSYNSPLHF. The CDR3 coding sequence is TGTGCCAGTAGTAAAGACAGCCCAAGCTCCTATAATTCACCCCTCCACTTT.

V and J are TRBV12-3 or TRBV12-4 and TRBJ1-1; D remains unclear. With 6 bases removed from V and 0 bases from J, the gap between germline ends came to 8 bases. The CDR3 is made up of 13 amino acids. The CDR3 DNA reads TGTGCCAGCAGAATAAACTTGAACACTGAAGCTTTCTTT. Translation: CASRINLNTEAFF.

This clone was counted a single time. The chain recombines TRBV4-3 with TRBJ1-5, with a weak D call TRBD1 (5 bases). V shed 0 bases and J shed 2 bases, with 14 bases lying between them. Germline V lookup: CDR1 LGHNA, CDR2 YSLEER. This CDR3 has 17 amino acids. Here the CDR3 reads CASSQDPWDGRNQPQHF. CDR3 nucleotide sequence: TGCGCCAGCAGCCAAGATCCCTGGGACGGACGCAATCAGCCCCAGCATTTT.

The chain uses TRBV3-1 (or the pseudogene TRBV3-2) and TRBJ1-5; possible D gene TRBD1, 5 bases. V lost 1 base and J lost 6, with 10 bases in between. From germline, CDR1 is LGHDT and CDR2 YNNKEL (reference sequence). This CDR3 is 14 amino acids long. Written as DNA, the CDR3 is TGTGCCAGCAGCCAAGGCCAGGGCGCTCAGCCCCAGCATTTT. Residues: CASSQGQGAQPQHF.

The chain combines TRBV3-1 (or the pseudogene TRBV3-2) with TRBJ2-3; the D gene could be TRBD1 or TRBD2 (6 bases each). Germline V gives CDR1 LGHDT, CDR2 YNNKEL (reference sequence). V lost 0 bases and J 1 base, leaving 11 bases between the germline ends. The CDR3 consists of 16 residues. CDR3 nucleotides: TGTGCCAGCAGCCAAGAAGGGGGGCTCGGCACAGATACGCAGTATTTT. Translating it yields CASSQEGGLGTDTQYF.

The V and J genes are TRBV7-9 and TRBJ2-5, with D hard to call. Germline CDR1 is SEHNR and CDR2 is FQNEAQ (reference sequence). V gave up 7 bases and J gave up 4 bases, with 7 bases separating them. The CDR3 covers 11 residues. CDR3 sequence: CASTSVETQYF. The DNA for the CDR3 is TGTGCCAGCACGTCCGTAGAGACCCAGTACTTC.

The CDR3 DNA reads TGTGCCAGCAGCATAACGGGACTAGCCTACAATGAGCAGTTCTTC. It encodes CASSITGLAYNEQFF. The gene calls are TRBV11-3 and TRBJ2-1, with TRBD2 matching over 8 bases. J lost 2 bases, V lost 5 bases, and 5 bases had no gene match. Germline lookup yields CDR1 SGHNT and CDR2 YENEEA. The CDR3 runs 15 residues.

This clone was picked up one time. This chain connects TRBV2 to TRBJ1-2; D gene ambiguous. Germline V CDR1 and CDR2: SNHLY, FYNNEI. V was clipped by 2 bases and J by 6 bases, with 10 bases between them. There are 13 residues in the CDR3. The CDR3 region is CASSESGLNGYTF. CDR3 nucleotide sequence: TGTGCCAGCAGTGAATCTGGACTTAATGGCTACACCTTC.

The V gene is TRBV2, the J gene TRBJ2-1; 8 positions agree with TRBD2. Germline CDR1 reads SNHLY; CDR2 reads FYNNEI. The CDR3 is 14 amino acids. The ends lost 6 bases at V and 6 bases at J; junction bases unmatched: 7. The CDR3 DNA reads as TGTGCCAGCAGCCTAAGCGGGAGCCTCAATGAGCAGTTCTTC. This gives the protein CASSLSGSLNEQFF.

This chain links TRBV6-5 with TRBJ1-1; TRBD1 is a possible D gene (5 bases). V shed 6 bases and J shed 6 bases, with 20 bases lying between them. This CDR3 contains 15 residues. Germline CDR1 is MNHEY and CDR2 is SVGAGI. CDR3 bases: TGTGCCAGCAGCCCCGTCCCAGGGATGAAGGCTGAAGCTTTCTTT. This translates into CASSPVPGMKAEAFF.

The chain links TRBV6-5 to TRBJ1-2; TRBD1 might be the D (5 bases). The CDR3 runs to 14 residues. Germline lookup yields CDR1 MNHEY and CDR2 SVGAGI. The V gene lost 0 bases and the J gene lost 2 bases, with 7 bases spanning the gap. CDR3 amino acids: CASSYSNRNYGYTF. CDR3 nucleotides: TGTGCCAGCAGTTACTCGAACAGGAACTATGGCTACACCTTC.

This chain links TRBV7-2 with TRBJ2-5, with TRBD2 matching over 10 bases. After removal of 5 bases from V and 7 bases from J, the junction contained 22 bases not matched to a gene. CDR1 SGHTA and CDR2 FQGNSA come from the germline V gene. The CDR3 length is 19 residues. CDR3 amino acids: CASSRMLPGSSGSSATQYF. CDR3 in DNA: TGTGCCAGCAGCCGCATGCTCCCTGGGTCTAGCGGGAGTTCCGCGACCCAGTACTTC.

The chain employs TRBV29-1 and TRBJ1-6; 7 bases fit TRBD1. Germline CDR1 is SQVTM and CDR2 is ANQGSEA. CDR3 size: 13 residues. V was clipped by 4 bases and J by 8 bases; unmatched bases: 5. The CDR3 reads CSVGDSWDSPLHF. The CDR3 DNA reads TGCAGCGTTGGGGACAGTTGGGATTCACCCCTCCACTTT.

This chain connects TRBV15 to TRBJ1-5, with 7 bases lining up with TRBD1. Germline assignment: CDR1 LNHNV and CDR2 YYDKDF (reference sequence). J gave up 5 bases and V 5 bases, and 9 bases lay outside the gene matches. This CDR3 is built from 15 residues. The CDR3 nucleotides read TGTGCCACCAGCTGGGGCAGGGGGATAGATCAGCCCCAGCATTTT. Its translation: CATSWGRGIDQPQHF.

The chain recombines TRBV19 with TRBJ2-2; the match to TRBD1 covers 9 bases. This CDR3 comprises 18 residues. Trimming removed 4 bases from V and 3 bases from J; junction bases left unmatched: 12. Germline values: CDR1 LNHDA, CDR2 SQIVND (reference sequence). The CDR3 coding sequence is TGTGCCAGTAGTACCTCAGACAGGGGGGGTGTCTACACCGGGGAGCTGTTTTTT. Its translation: CASSTSDRGGVYTGELFF.

Only one count was recorded for this clone. The chain uses TRBV7-9 and TRBJ1-1; tentatively, D is TRBD1 (5 bases). Germline assignment: CDR1 SEHNR and CDR2 FQNEAQ (reference sequence). The CDR3 is made up of 14 amino acids. With 5 bases removed from V and 1 base from J, the gap between germline ends came to 11 bases. The CDR3 region is CASSAGTANTEAFF. The CDR3 bases are TGTGCCAGCAGCGCCGGGACGGCGAACACTGAAGCTTTCTTT.

The V gene is TRBV19, the J gene TRBJ2-1; 8 positions agree with TRBD1. Germline assignment: CDR1 LNHDA and CDR2 SQIVND (reference sequence). V was pared by 4 bases and J by 8 bases, with 13 bases of the junction left unmatched. CDR3 size: 16 residues. Written as DNA, the CDR3 is TGTGCCAGTAGTAACCCAAGACAGGGGTTTTACGATGAGCAGTTCTTC. Translated: CASSNPRQGFYDEQFF.

This clone was counted once. V usage is TRBV28 and J usage is TRBJ2-1, with TRBD1 matching over 8 bases. CDR1 is MDHEN and CDR2 is SYDVKM in the germline V gene. The CDR3 has 15 amino acids. The V gene end was trimmed by 7 bases and the J gene end by 7 bases; junction bases not matched to a gene: 12. The chain's CDR3 is CASMLPGQVGNEQFF. CDR3 nucleotides: TGTGCCAGCATGCTTCCGGGACAGGTGGGTAATGAGCAGTTCTTC.

The chain employs TRBV10-3 and TRBJ2-5; 13 bases are a match to TRBD2. Germline V gene lookup returns CDR1 ENHRY and CDR2 SYGVKD. This CDR3 region has 16 residues. V lost 3 bases to trimming and J lost 4 bases; unmatched junction nucleotides: 5. The CDR3 protein is CAISDKTSGGPETQYF. In nucleotides, the CDR3 is TGTGCCATCAGTGACAAGACTAGCGGGGGGCCAGAGACCCAGTACTTC.

The V gene is TRBV19, the J gene TRBJ1-4, with D uncertain. The ends were cut back, 3 bases at V and 3 bases at J, with 14 bases in the middle. CDR3 length: 16 amino acids. In germline, CDR1 is LNHDA, CDR2 SQIVND (reference sequence). For the CDR3, the DNA is TGTGCCAGTAGTATCTCCGACAACCCTTCTAATGAAAAACTGTTTTTT. Residues: CASSISDNPSNEKLFF.

The J gene is TRBJ1-2, the V gene TRBV15; 7 nucleotides agree with TRBD1. CDR3 length equals 15 residues. V shed 8 bases, J shed 2 bases, and the junction held 11 bases outside the gene matches. The germline V gene has CDR1 LNHNV and CDR2 YYDKDF (reference sequence). CDR3 sequence: CATLAGTEKNYGYTF. Here the CDR3 DNA reads TGTGCCACCCTGGCGGGGACAGAAAAAAACTATGGCTACACCTTC.